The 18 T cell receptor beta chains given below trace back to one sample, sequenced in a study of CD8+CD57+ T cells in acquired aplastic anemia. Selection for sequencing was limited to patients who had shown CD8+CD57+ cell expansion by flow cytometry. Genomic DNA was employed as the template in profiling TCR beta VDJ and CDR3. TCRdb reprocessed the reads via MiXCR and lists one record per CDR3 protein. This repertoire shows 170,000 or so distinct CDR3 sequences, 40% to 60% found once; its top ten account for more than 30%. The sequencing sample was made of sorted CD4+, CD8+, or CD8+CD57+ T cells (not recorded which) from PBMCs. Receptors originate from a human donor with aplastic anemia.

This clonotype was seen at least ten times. The CDR3: CASRDSHLVEQYF. Here the CDR3 DNA reads TGTGCCAGCAGGGACAGTCACCTGGTCGAGCAGTACTTC. The rearrangement joins TRBV12-3 or TRBV12-4 to TRBJ2-7; D is possibly TRBD1 (6 bases). V was clipped by 6 bases and J by 6 bases, with 15 bases between them. CDR3 size: 13 residues.

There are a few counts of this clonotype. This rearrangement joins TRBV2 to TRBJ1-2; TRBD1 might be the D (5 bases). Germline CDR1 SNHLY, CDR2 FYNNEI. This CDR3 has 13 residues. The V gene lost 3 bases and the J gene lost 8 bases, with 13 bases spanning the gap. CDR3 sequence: CASSEQTGRGYTF. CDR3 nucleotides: TGTGCCAGCAGTGAGCAAACGGGACGCGGCTACACCTTC.

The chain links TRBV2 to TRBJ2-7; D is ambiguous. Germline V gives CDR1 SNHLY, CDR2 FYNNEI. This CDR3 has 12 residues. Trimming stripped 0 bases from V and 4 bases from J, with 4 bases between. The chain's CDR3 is CASSEAGYEQYF. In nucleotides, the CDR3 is TGTGCCAGCAGTGAAGCGGGGTACGAGCAGTACTTC.

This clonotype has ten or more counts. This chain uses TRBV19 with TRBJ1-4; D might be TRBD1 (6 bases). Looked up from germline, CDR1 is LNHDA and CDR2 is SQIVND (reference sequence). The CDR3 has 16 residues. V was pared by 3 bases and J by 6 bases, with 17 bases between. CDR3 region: CASSMGAGPLDEKLFF. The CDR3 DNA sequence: TGTGCCAGTAGTATGGGGGCAGGGCCCCTTGATGAAAAACTGTTTTTT. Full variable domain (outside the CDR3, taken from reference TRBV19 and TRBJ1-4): DGGITQSPKYLFRKEGQNVTLSCEQNLNHDAMYWYRQDPGQGLRLIYYSQIVNDFQKGDIAEGYSVSREKKESFPLTVTSAQKNPTAFYLCASSMGAGPLDEKLFFGSGTQLSVL.

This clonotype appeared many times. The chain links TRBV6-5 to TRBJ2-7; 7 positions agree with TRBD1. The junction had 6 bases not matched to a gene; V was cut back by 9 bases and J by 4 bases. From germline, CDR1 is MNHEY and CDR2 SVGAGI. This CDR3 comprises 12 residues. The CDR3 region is CASATGWYEQYF. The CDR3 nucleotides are TGTGCCAGTGCGACAGGGTGGTACGAGCAGTACTTC.

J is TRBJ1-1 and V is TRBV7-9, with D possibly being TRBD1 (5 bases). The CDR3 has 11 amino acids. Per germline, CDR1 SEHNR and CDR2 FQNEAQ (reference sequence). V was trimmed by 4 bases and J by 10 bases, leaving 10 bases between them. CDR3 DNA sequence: TGTGCCAGCAGCTCAGGGCGTAGAGCTTTCTTT. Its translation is CASSSGRRAFF.

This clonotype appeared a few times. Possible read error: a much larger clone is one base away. CDR3 coding DNA: TGTGCCGGCAGCGGGACAGGAGGTCGGGACGAGCAGTACTTC. This codes for CAGSGTGGRDEQYF. V gene TRBV13 combines with J gene TRBJ2-7, with D possibly being TRBD1 (8 bases). The germline V gene encodes CDR1 PRHDT and CDR2 FYEKMQ (reference sequence). There are 14 residues in the CDR3.

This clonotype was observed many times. CDR3 DNA sequence: TGTGCCAGCAGCCAAGATCTTGAAGGCAATCAGCCCCAGCATTTT. Protein product: CASSQDLEGNQPQHF. The chain is built from TRBV4-2 and TRBJ1-5, with D unclear. Per the germline V gene, CDR1 is LGHNA and CDR2 is YNFKEQ. Trimming removed 0 bases at V and 2 bases at J, with 8 bases between. The length of the CDR3 is 15 residues.

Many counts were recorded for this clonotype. CDR3 region: CASSQDRRGIYNEQFF. The CDR3 DNA is TGCGCCAGCAGCCAAGATCGCCGCGGGATCTACAATGAGCAGTTCTTC. This chain connects TRBV4-3 to TRBJ2-1; tentatively, D is TRBD2 (6 bases). V was cut by 0 bases and J by 3 bases, with 12 bases left in between. The CDR3 runs to 16 residues. Germline-derived CDR1 and CDR2 are LGHNA and YSLEER.

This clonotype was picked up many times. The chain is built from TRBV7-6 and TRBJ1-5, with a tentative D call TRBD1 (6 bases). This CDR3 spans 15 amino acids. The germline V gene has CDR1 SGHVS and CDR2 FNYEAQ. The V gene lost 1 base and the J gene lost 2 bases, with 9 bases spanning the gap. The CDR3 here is CASSLEGGGNQPQHF. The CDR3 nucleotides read TGTGCCAGCAGCTTAGAGGGGGGTGGCAATCAGCCCCAGCATTTT.

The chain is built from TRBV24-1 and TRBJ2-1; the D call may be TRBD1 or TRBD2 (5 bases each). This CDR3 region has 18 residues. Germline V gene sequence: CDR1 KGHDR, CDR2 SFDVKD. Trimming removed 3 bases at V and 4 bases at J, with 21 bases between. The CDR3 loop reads CATSDPTGRQGIYNEQFF. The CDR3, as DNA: TGTGCCACCAGTGATCCAACGGGAAGGCAGGGAATTTACAATGAGCAGTTCTTC.

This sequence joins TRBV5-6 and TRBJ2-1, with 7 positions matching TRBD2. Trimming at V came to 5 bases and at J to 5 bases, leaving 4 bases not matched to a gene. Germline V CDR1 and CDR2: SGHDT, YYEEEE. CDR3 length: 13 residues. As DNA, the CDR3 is TGTGCCAGCAGGGGGGGGGGACACAATGAGCAGTTCTTC. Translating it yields CASRGGGHNEQFF.

CDR3 sequence (DNA): TGTGCCAGCAGGGGGACAGGGGGCGAGCAGCCCCAGCATTTT. Its translation is CASRGTGGEQPQHF. The chain combines TRBV10-3 with TRBJ1-5; 12 bases map to TRBD1. The ends lost 10 bases at V and 7 bases at J; junction bases unmatched: 8. This CDR3 is built from 14 residues. The germline gives CDR1 ENHRY, CDR2 SYGVKD.

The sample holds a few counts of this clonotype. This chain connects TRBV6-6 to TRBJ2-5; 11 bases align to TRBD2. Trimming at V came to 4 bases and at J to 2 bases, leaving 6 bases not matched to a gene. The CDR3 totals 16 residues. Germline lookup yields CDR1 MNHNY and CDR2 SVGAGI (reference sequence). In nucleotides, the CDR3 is TGTGCCAGCAGTTCGGTGACTAGCGGGGAACAAGAGACCCAGTACTTC. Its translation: CASSSVTSGEQETQYF.

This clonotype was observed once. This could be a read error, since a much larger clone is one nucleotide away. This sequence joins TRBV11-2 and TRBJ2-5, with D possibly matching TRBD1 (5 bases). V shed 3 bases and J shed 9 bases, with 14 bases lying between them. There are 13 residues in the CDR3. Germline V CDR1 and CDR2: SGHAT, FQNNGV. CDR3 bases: TGTGCCAGCAGCTTTTCGACAAAAGGGGCCCAGTACTTC. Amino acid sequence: CASSFSTKGAQYF.

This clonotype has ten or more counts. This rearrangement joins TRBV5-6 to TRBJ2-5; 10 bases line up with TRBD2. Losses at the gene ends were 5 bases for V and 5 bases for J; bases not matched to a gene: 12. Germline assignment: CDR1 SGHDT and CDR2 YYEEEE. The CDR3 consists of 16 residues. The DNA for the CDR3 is TGTGCCAGCAGGTCCCTAGCGGGAGTGGGGGAGGAGACCCAGTACTTC. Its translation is CASRSLAGVGEETQYF.

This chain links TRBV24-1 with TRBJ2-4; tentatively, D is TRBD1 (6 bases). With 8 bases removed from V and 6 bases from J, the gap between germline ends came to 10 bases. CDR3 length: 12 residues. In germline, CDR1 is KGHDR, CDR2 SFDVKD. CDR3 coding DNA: TGTGCCACCAAACAGGGCGGAAACATTCAGTACTTC. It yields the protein CATKQGGNIQYF.

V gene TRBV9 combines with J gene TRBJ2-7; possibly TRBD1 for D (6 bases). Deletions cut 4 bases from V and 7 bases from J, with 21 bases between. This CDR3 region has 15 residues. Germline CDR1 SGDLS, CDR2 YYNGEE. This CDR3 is CASSLGDNSLREQYF. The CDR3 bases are TGTGCCAGCAGCCTCGGGGACAATTCCCTACGAGAGCAGTACTTC.